A selection of T cell receptor beta chains follows, all from one sample in a study of blood T cell repertoires in COVID-19. Generated by immunoSEQ multiplex PCR, the TCRdb table keeps only in-frame clones and is missing some. The sample yields 250,000 to 300,000 clones, roughly 93% seen once. Sequences were obtained from PBMCs or T cells enriched from blood (not recorded which). These receptors originate from a woman aged 40 to 50 with acute COVID-19. The CDR3 runs from the conserved cysteine through the conserved F or W. The D gene is left open where the match is weak. A row's size may be missing; if present it is once, few, many or a size class.

J: TRBJ1-5
D: .
V: TRBV6-2/TRBV6-3
size: .
CDR3: CASSRTPGNQPQHF
DNA: TGTGCCAGCAGTCGGACCCCAGGGAATCAGCCCCAGCATTTT

J: TRBJ2-1
D: TRBD2
V: TRBV27
size: .
CDR3: CASSLLGTSGLYNEQFF
DNA: TGTGCCAGCAGTTTATTGGGGACTAGCGGACTGTACAATGAGCAGTTCTTC

J: TRBJ1-2
D: .
V: TRBV19
size: .
CDR3: CASSSGVGYTF
DNA: TGTGCCAGTAGTTCCGGGGTGGGCTACACCTTC

J: TRBJ1-6
D: TRBD1
V: TRBV4-3
size: .
CDR3: CASSQLQTGYNSPLHF
DNA: TGCGCCAGCAGCCAACTCCAGACAGGGTATAATTCACCCCTCCACTTT

J: TRBJ1-3
D: TRBD1
V: TRBV28
size: .
CDR3: CASSLHAPGQDGNTIYF
DNA: TGTGCCAGCAGTTTACACGCCCCGGGACAGGATGGAAACACCATATATTTT

J: TRBJ1-2
D: .
V: TRBV3-1/TRBV3-2
size: .
CDR3: CASSQGGVGVGGYTF
DNA: TGTGCCAGCAGCCAGGGGGGGGTAGGGGTCGGAGGCTACACCTTC

J: TRBJ1-1
D: TRBD1
V: TRBV6-5
size: .
CDR3: CASSLRDRDTEAFF
DNA: TGTGCCAGCAGTCTCCGGGACAGGGACACTGAAGCTTTCTTT

J: TRBJ2-5
D: TRBD1
V: TRBV29-1
size: .
CDR3: CSVRDSQETQYF
DNA: TGCAGCGTCCGGGACAGTCAAGAGACCCAGTACTTC

J: TRBJ1-1
D: TRBD1
V: TRBV18
size: .
CDR3: CASSPPGGAEAFF
DNA: TGTGCCAGCTCACCCCCAGGGGGCGCGGAAGCTTTCTTT

J: TRBJ2-2
D: .
V: TRBV9
size: .
CDR3: CASRGTSNTGELFF
DNA: TGTGCCAGCAGAGGGACATCAAACACCGGGGAGCTGTTTTTT

J: TRBJ2-7
D: .
V: TRBV3-1/TRBV3-2
size: .
CDR3: CASSQWARATYEQYF
DNA: TGTGCCAGCAGCCAATGGGCCAGGGCCACCTACGAGCAGTACTTC

J: TRBJ2-7
D: .
V: TRBV12-3/TRBV12-4
size: .
CDR3: CASSYSLYEQYF
DNA: TGTGCCAGCAGTTATAGTCTCTACGAGCAGTACTTC

J: TRBJ1-6
D: TRBD1
V: TRBV9
size: once
CDR3: CASSVRDRDSSPLHF
DNA: TGTGCCAGCAGCGTCCGGGACAGGGATTCCTCACCCCTCCACTTT

J: TRBJ1-2
D: .
V: TRBV27
size: .
CDR3: CASSLVAGDGYTF
DNA: TGTGCCAGCAGTTTAGTGGCAGGGGATGGCTACACCTTC

J: TRBJ2-3
D: TRBD2
V: TRBV7-2
size: .
CDR3: CASRYGLATDTQYF
DNA: TGTGCCAGCAGATATGGACTAGCGACAGATACGCAGTATTTT

J: TRBJ1-2
D: .
V: TRBV12-3/TRBV12-4
size: .
CDR3: CASSLEARHGYTF
DNA: TGTGCCAGCAGTTTAGAAGCTAGGCATGGCTACACCTTC

J: TRBJ1-1
D: .
V: TRBV5-5
size: .
CDR3: CASSSAGGDAFF
DNA: TGTGCCAGCAGCTCGGCCGGAGGGGACGCTTTCTTT

J: TRBJ1-1
D: .
V: TRBV6-7
size: .
CDR3: CASSYSTVSPTEAFF
DNA: TGTGCCAGCAGTTACTCGACTGTATCCCCGACTGAAGCTTTCTTT

J: TRBJ1-5
D: .
V: TRBV3-1/TRBV3-2
size: .
CDR3: CASSQDQNYNQPQHF
DNA: TGTGCCAGCAGCCAGGATCAAAACTACAATCAGCCCCAGCATTTT

J: TRBJ2-1
D: TRBD1
V: TRBV2
size: .
CDR3: CASSDTGTGGNEQFF
DNA: TGTGCCAGCAGTGATACCGGGACAGGGGGCAATGAGCAGTTCTTC

J: TRBJ1-4
D: TRBD1
V: TRBV6-5
size: .
CDR3: CACNRGQGGGEKLFF
DNA: TGTGCCTGCAACAGGGGTCAGGGCGGAGGTGAAAAACTGTTTTTT

J: TRBJ1-5
D: .
V: TRBV19
size: .
CDR3: CASSPQGLGNQPQHF
DNA: TGTGCCAGTAGCCCACAGGGCTTGGGCAATCAGCCCCAGCATTTT

J: TRBJ2-7
D: .
V: TRBV11-2
size: .
CDR3: CASSSGLFGEQYF
DNA: TGTGCCAGCAGCTCGGGACTGTTTGGGGAGCAGTACTTC

J: TRBJ2-7
D: .
V: TRBV29-1
size: many
CDR3: CSVEVADYEQYF
DNA: TGCAGCGTTGAAGTGGCAGATTACGAGCAGTACTTC

J: TRBJ2-5
D: TRBD1
V: TRBV5-1
size: .
CDR3: CASSSTGGAGETQYF
DNA: TGCGCCAGCAGCTCCACAGGGGGCGCGGGGGAGACCCAGTACTTC

J: TRBJ2-1
D: TRBD2
V: TRBV7-2
size: .
CDR3: CASSQRLAGGQDEQFF
DNA: TGTGCCAGCAGCCAACGACTAGCGGGGGGGCAAGATGAGCAGTTCTTC

J: TRBJ1-5
D: TRBD1
V: TRBV2
size: once
CDR3: CASSAQGAHQPQHF
DNA: TGTGCCAGCAGCGCACAGGGGGCACATCAGCCCCAGCATTTT

J: TRBJ2-5
D: .
V: TRBV30
size: .
CDR3: CAWSVSGRETQYF
DNA: TGTGCCTGGAGTGTTTCAGGCAGAGAGACCCAGTACTTC

J: TRBJ2-7
D: .
V: TRBV18
size: .
CDR3: CASSPQRGYEQYF
DNA: TGTGCCAGCTCACCACAAAGGGGGTACGAGCAGTACTTC

J: TRBJ2-7
D: TRBD1
V: TRBV14
size: .
CDR3: CASSRARVGQGSYEQYF
DNA: TGTGCCAGCAGCCGAGCCCGCGTGGGACAGGGATCCTACGAGCAGTACTTC

J: TRBJ1-5
D: .
V: TRBV30
size: .
CDR3: CAWSVPGHNQPQHF
DNA: TGTGCCTGGAGTGTACCCGGACACAATCAGCCCCAGCATTTT

J: TRBJ2-7
D: .
V: TRBV27
size: .
CDR3: CASSLLRGYEQYF
DNA: TGTGCCAGCAGTTTACTTCGAGGATACGAGCAGTACTTC

J: TRBJ2-3
D: TRBD2
V: TRBV5-4
size: .
CDR3: CASSSFAGEGTDTQYF
DNA: TGTGCCAGCAGTTCTTTTGCGGGAGAAGGAACAGATACGCAGTATTTT

J: TRBJ1-2
D: .
V: TRBV6-6
size: .
CDR3: CASSREVRGVSHGYTF
DNA: TGTGCCAGCAGTCGGGAGGTCAGGGGCGTATCGCATGGCTACACCTTC

J: TRBJ2-5
D: TRBD1
V: TRBV4-1
size: .
CDR3: CASSPVLQGVNETQYF
DNA: TGCGCCAGCAGCCCAGTCCTACAGGGGGTCAACGAGACCCAGTACTTC

J: TRBJ2-3
D: .
V: TRBV2
size: .
CDR3: CASRLEITDTQYF
DNA: TGTGCCAGCAGACTAGAAATCACAGATACGCAGTATTTT

J: TRBJ1-2
D: TRBD1
V: TRBV19
size: .
CDR3: CASIGGTGAGYTF
DNA: TGTGCCAGTATAGGCGGGACAGGGGCTGGCTACACCTTC

J: TRBJ2-5
D: .
V: TRBV21-1
size: .
CDR3: CASSKSDPGQETQYF
DNA: TGTGCCAGCAGCAAAAGTGACCCGGGGCAAGAGACCCAGTACTTC

J: TRBJ1-2
D: TRBD1
V: TRBV28
size: .
CDR3: CASSHGGTGGVGYTF
DNA: TGTGCCAGCAGTCACGGGGGGACAGGGGGCGTAGGCTACACCTTC

J: TRBJ1-4
D: .
V: TRBV18
size: .
CDR3: CASTTGINEKLFF
DNA: TGTGCCAGCACTACAGGGATTAATGAAAAACTGTTTTTT

J: TRBJ1-2
D: .
V: TRBV28
size: .
CDR3: CASSFDNFMHLTNYGYTF
DNA: TGTGCCAGCAGTTTCGACAACTTTATGCACCTTACTAACTATGGCTACACCTTC

J: TRBJ1-4
D: TRBD1
V: TRBV19
size: .
CDR3: CASRDGTGWGVGEKLFF
DNA: TGTGCCAGTAGAGACGGGACAGGATGGGGCGTGGGTGAAAAACTGTTTTTT

J: TRBJ1-5
D: .
V: TRBV28
size: once
CDR3: CASSSGTQPQHF
DNA: TGTGCCAGCAGTTCGGGTACTCAGCCCCAGCATTTT

J: TRBJ2-3
D: TRBD2
V: TRBV5-1
size: .
CDR3: CASSSYLAGNTDTQYF
DNA: TGCGCCAGCAGCTCCTACCTAGCGGGAAACACAGATACGCAGTATTTT

J: TRBJ1-5
D: .
V: TRBV5-1
size: .
CDR3: CASSFTVGQPQHF
DNA: TGCGCCAGCAGCTTTACAGTAGGTCAGCCCCAGCATTTT

J: TRBJ2-6
D: TRBD1
V: TRBV10-3
size: few
CDR3: CAISRQGAPSSGANVLTF
DNA: TGTGCCATCAGCCGACAGGGGGCACCTTCCTCTGGGGCCAACGTCCTGACTTTC

J: TRBJ1-4
D: TRBD1
V: TRBV15
size: few
CDR3: CATSRTPSGQGFF
DNA: TGTGCCACCAGCAGAACTCCTTCGGGACAGGGATTTTTT

J: TRBJ2-2
D: TRBD1
V: TRBV5-1
size: .
CDR3: CASSSGQGNTGELFF
DNA: TGCGCCAGCAGCTCCGGACAGGGCAACACCGGGGAGCTGTTTTTT

J: TRBJ1-1
D: .
V: TRBV28
size: .
CDR3: CATTPPNTEAFF
DNA: TGTGCCACCACACCTCCGAACACTGAAGCTTTCTTT

J: TRBJ2-3
D: .
V: TRBV7-2
size: .
CDR3: CASSRFVDTQYF
DNA: TGTGCCAGCAGCCGGTTCGTGGATACGCAGTATTTT

J: TRBJ2-7
D: .
V: TRBV7-2
size: .
CDR3: CASSSTGGAAGGMYEQYF
DNA: TGTGCCAGCAGCTCAACAGGGGGCGCGGCGGGGGGCATGTACGAGCAGTACTTC

J: TRBJ1-2
D: TRBD1
V: TRBV5-4
size: once
CDR3: CASSQDRDYGYTF
DNA: TGTGCCAGCAGCCAGGACAGGGACTATGGCTACACCTTC

J: TRBJ2-1
D: .
V: TRBV7-9
size: few
CDR3: CASSLAGLPGNEQFF
DNA: TGTGCCAGCAGCTTAGCTGGGCTACCTGGGAATGAGCAGTTCTTC

J: TRBJ2-1
D: .
V: TRBV12-3/TRBV12-4
size: once
CDR3: CASRTFYNEQFF
DNA: TGTGCCAGTAGGACATTCTACAATGAGCAGTTCTTC

J: TRBJ1-1
D: .
V: TRBV11-3
size: .
CDR3: CASSLGGTYPGAFF
DNA: TGTGCCAGCAGCTTAGGAGGGACTTACCCGGGGGCTTTCTTT

J: TRBJ1-4
D: .
V: TRBV10-3
size: once
CDR3: CAISEGGGEKLFF
DNA: TGTGCCATCAGTGAGGGGGGGGGAGAAAAACTGTTTTTT

J: TRBJ2-7
D: .
V: TRBV2
size: .
CDR3: CASRSSYEQYF
DNA: TGTGCCAGCAGGAGCTCCTACGAGCAGTACTTC

J: TRBJ2-3
D: .
V: TRBV7-6
size: .
CDR3: CASSNRVSTDTQYF
DNA: TGTGCCAGCAGCAACAGGGTTAGCACAGATACGCAGTATTTT

J: TRBJ1-1
D: .
V: TRBV29-1
size: .
CDR3: CSVEGQMNTEAFF
DNA: TGCAGCGTTGAAGGGCAGATGAACACTGAAGCTTTCTTT

J: TRBJ1-1
D: .
V: TRBV7-9
size: .
CDR3: CASRLTGYTEAFF
DNA: TGTGCCAGCAGGCTCACAGGGTACACTGAAGCTTTCTTT